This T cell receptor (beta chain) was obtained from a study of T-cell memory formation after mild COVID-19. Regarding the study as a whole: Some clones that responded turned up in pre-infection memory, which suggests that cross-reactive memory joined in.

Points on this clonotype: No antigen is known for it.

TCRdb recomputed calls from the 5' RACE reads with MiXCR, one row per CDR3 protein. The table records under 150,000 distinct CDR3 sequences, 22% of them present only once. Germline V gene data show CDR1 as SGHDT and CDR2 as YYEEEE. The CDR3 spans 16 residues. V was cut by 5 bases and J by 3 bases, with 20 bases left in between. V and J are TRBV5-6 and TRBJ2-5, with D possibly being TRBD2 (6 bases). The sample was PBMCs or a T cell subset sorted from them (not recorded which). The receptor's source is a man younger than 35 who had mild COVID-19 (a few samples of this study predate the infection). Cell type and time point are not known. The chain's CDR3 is CASRPHSGWSKETQYF. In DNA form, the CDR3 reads TGTGCCAGCAGACCTCATAGCGGCTGGTCCAAAGAGACCCAGTACTTC.